Listed here are 10 T cell receptor beta chains from one sample, sequenced in a study of cytomegalovirus exposure and HLA in healthy donors. Amplification used 60 Vbeta primers and 13 Jbeta primers. Only in-frame clones appear in the TCRdb table, and some are missing; sequencing was by immunoSEQ multiplex PCR. Its table lists 40,000 to 45,000 clones. Material for sequencing was PBMCs. These receptors were taken from a woman younger than 45 in good health and CMV-seronegative.

The chain carries TRBV18 and TRBJ2-7, with 7 nucleotides matching TRBD2. The CDR3 spans 15 residues. The germline V gene has CDR1 KGHSH and CDR2 LQKENI. V shed 3 bases and J 4 bases; nucleotides not matched to a gene: 9. The CDR3 nucleotides are TGTGCCAGCTCACCTATAGCGGGTTCCCTATACGAGCAGTACTTC. It encodes CASSPIAGSLYEQYF.

The chain recombines TRBV18 with TRBJ2-2; D is possibly TRBD1 (6 bases). The CDR3 runs to 15 residues. CDR1 is KGHSH and CDR2 is LQKENI in the germline V gene. Trimming shortened V by 2 bases and J by 0 bases, and 7 bases separated the two germline ends. The CDR3 loop is CASSPGTTNTGELFF. The CDR3 region has the DNA TGTGCCAGCTCACCAGGGACAACGAACACCGGGGAGCTGTTTTTT.

CDR3 in DNA: TGTGCCAGCTCACCACCAGGGGGAGATACGCAGTATTTT. Amino acids: CASSPPGGDTQYF. V gene TRBV18 combines with J gene TRBJ2-3; D is perhaps TRBD1 (6 bases). From germline, CDR1 is KGHSH and CDR2 LQKENI. V lost 0 bases and J lost 5, with 6 bases in between. There are 13 residues in the CDR3.

This rearrangement joins TRBV6-5 to TRBJ1-2; 8 bases agree with TRBD1. Per germline, CDR1 MNHEY and CDR2 SVGAGI. The CDR3 has 13 amino acids. V shed 7 bases and J 7 bases; nucleotides not matched to a gene: 8. The CDR3 protein is CASTRDRGVGYTF. DNA of the CDR3: TGTGCCAGCACTAGAGACAGGGGTGTTGGCTACACCTTC.

This chain links TRBV19 with TRBJ2-7, with TRBD1 as a possible D gene (7 bases). The CDR3 is 14 residues long. Germline V CDR1 and CDR2: LNHDA, SQIVND (reference sequence). Trimming shortened V by 4 bases and J by 4 bases, and 14 bases separated the two germline ends. CDR3 in amino acids: CASSRAGQNYEQYF. The CDR3 nucleotides are TGTGCCAGTAGTAGGGCGGGACAGAATTACGAGCAGTACTTC.

The chain uses TRBV15 and TRBJ1-5, with D possibly TRBD1 on 6 matching bases. This CDR3 has 13 residues. V lost 0 bases and J lost 7, with 7 bases in between. Germline-derived CDR1 and CDR2 are LNHNV and YYDKDF (reference sequence). This CDR3 is CATSRDRGQPQHF. In DNA form, the CDR3 reads TGTGCCACCAGCAGAGATAGGGGGCAGCCCCAGCATTTT.

This chain connects TRBV7-9 to TRBJ1-1, with a tentative D call TRBD1 (5 bases). Trimming took 5 bases from V and 7 from J, leaving 14 bases between them. The CDR3 sequence is 13 residues long. Per the germline V gene, CDR1 is SEHNR and CDR2 is FQNEAQ (reference sequence). CDR3 bases: TGTGCCAGCAGCCTTGGGGCAGTCAGTGAAGCTTTCTTT. Its protein is CASSLGAVSEAFF.

The chain carries TRBV6-5 and TRBJ1-1; a possible D gene is TRBD1 (5 bases). Germline V gene data show CDR1 as MNHEY and CDR2 as SVGAGI. V was cut by 8 bases and J by 6 bases, with 19 bases left in between. This CDR3 region has 14 residues. This CDR3 reads CASQRGGAVPEAFF. In DNA form, the CDR3 reads TGTGCCAGCCAAAGGGGTGGGGCAGTCCCTGAAGCTTTCTTT.

The chain combines TRBV18 with TRBJ2-7, with TRBD1 identical over 7 bases. V dropped 4 bases and J dropped 2; count of bases not matched to a gene: 5. The CDR3 is made up of 14 amino acids. Germline V gene sequence: CDR1 KGHSH, CDR2 LQKENI. The DNA for the CDR3 is TGTGCCAGCTCACTCCGGGGACAGACCTACGAGCAGTACTTC. Translated: CASSLRGQTYEQYF.

The gene calls are TRBV4-1 and TRBJ2-2, with a possible D match to TRBD2 (6 bases). Germline-derived CDR1 and CDR2 are MGHRA and YSYEKL. The ends were cut back, 6 bases at V and 0 bases at J, with 14 bases in the middle. The CDR3 runs to 16 residues. The CDR3 protein is CASRPYSGANTGELFF. The CDR3 DNA reads as TGCGCCAGCAGACCCTATAGCGGCGCGAACACCGGGGAGCTGTTTTTT.